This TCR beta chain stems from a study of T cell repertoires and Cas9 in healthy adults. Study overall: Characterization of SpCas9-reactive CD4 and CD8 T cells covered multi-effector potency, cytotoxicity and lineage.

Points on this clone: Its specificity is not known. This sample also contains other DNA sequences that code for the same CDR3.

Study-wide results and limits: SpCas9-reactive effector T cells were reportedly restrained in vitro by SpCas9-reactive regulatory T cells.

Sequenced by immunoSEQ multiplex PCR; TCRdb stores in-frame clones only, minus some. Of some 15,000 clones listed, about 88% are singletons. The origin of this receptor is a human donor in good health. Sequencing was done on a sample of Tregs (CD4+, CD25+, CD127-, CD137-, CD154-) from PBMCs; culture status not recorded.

In DNA, the CDR3 is TGTGCCAGCTCACCACAGGAAATTAACTATGGCTACACCTTC. This codes for CASSPQEINYGYTF. The gene calls are TRBV18 and TRBJ1-2; D ambiguous. Trimming shortened V by 1 base and J by 1 base, and 7 bases separated the two germline ends. This CDR3 is 14 amino acids long. Germline V lookup: CDR1 KGHSH, CDR2 LQKENI.